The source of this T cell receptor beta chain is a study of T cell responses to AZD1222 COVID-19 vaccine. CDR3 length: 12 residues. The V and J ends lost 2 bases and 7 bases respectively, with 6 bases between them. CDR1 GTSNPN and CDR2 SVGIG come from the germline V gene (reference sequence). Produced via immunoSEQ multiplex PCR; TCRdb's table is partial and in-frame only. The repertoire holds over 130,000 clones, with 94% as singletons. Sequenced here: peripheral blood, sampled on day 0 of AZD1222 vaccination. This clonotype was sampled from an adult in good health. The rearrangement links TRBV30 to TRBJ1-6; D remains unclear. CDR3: CAWSQSNSPLHF. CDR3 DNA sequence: TGTGCCTGGAGTCAATCCAATTCACCCCTCCACTTT.